This entry is about one T cell receptor beta chain. This sample was included in a study of CD8 T cells in Susac syndrome. Random hexamers were used to reverse transcribe the RNA input (0.5 to 1 ug). TCRdb processed the immunoSEQ multiplex PCR reads anew with MiXCR; each CDR3 protein has one entry. The sample contains a few hundred thousand distinct CDR3 sequences, roughly 96% of which appear only once. The CDR3 sequence is 15 residues long. Per the germline V gene, CDR1 is GTSNPN and CDR2 is SVGIG (reference sequence). Trimming took 3 bases from V and 5 from J, leaving 17 bases between them. The rearrangement uses TRBV30 and TRBJ2-1; perhaps TRBD2 as D (6 bases). The sequencing input was CD4+ T cells from PBMCs. The sequence was collected from a human donor with multiple sclerosis. The CDR3 reads CAWSWGVSQNNEQFF. CDR3 DNA: TGTGCCTGGAGCTGGGGGGTCAGCCAGAACAATGAGCAGTTCTTC.